The clone carrying this TCR beta chain was seen a single time. No antigen is known for it. The source of the sample is a study of neoadjuvant nivolumab and ipilimumab in lung cancer. V gave up 5 bases and J gave up 6 bases, with 10 bases separating them. The germline V gene has CDR1 SEHNR and CDR2 FQNEAQ (reference sequence). CDR3 size: 12 residues. The study, taken as a whole, reports: Resected-tumor TCR richness correlated positively with pretherapy blood richness.

The table came from immunoSEQ multiplex PCR; TCRdb's copy has only in-frame clones and leaves some out. Among about 26,000 clones listed, roughly four fifths were seen once. The J gene is TRBJ1-1, the V gene TRBV7-9; D gene unclear. This sample comprised tumor tissue, obtained after neoadjuvant nivolumab, alone or with ipilimumab, at or shortly before surgery. This clonotype was sampled from an adult with non-small cell lung cancer. Here the CDR3 DNA reads TGTGCCAGCAGCCAACAGAGTCCTGAAGCTTTCTTT. Protein: CASSQQSPEAFF.